These T cell receptor beta chains were read from a single sample in a study of control samples from healthy donors and cancer patients. Assay: immunoSEQ multiplex PCR; the TCRdb copy retains only in-frame clones and omits some. The table records some 120,000 clones, around 87% of them present only once. Sequenced material: blood. The receptors originated from a man in his 60s in good health. CDR3s include the opening cysteine and the closing phenylalanine or tryptophan. D genes are given only for firm matches. Part of the rows lack a size; the others show once, few, many or a class for expanded clones.

V gene: TRBV19; J gene: TRBJ1-6; D gene: NA; clone size: NA; CDR3 DNA: TGTGCCAGTAGTACACTTTCCAGCTCCTATAATTCACCCCTCCACTTT; CDR3 protein: CASSTLSSSYNSPLHF
V gene: TRBV12-3/TRBV12-4; J gene: TRBJ1-4; D gene: NA; clone size: NA; CDR3 DNA: TGTGCCAGCAGTTTGCCGAATGAAAAACTGTTTTTT; CDR3 protein: CASSLPNEKLFF
V gene: TRBV29-1; J gene: TRBJ2-1; D gene: NA; clone size: once; CDR3 DNA: TGCAGCGTGGGAACATGGGGCGATGAGCAGTTCTTC; CDR3 protein: CSVGTWGDEQFF
V gene: TRBV6-5; J gene: TRBJ1-1; D gene: NA; clone size: NA; CDR3 DNA: TGTGCCAGCAGAGAGGACGCGAACACTGAAGCTTTCTTT; CDR3 protein: CASREDANTEAFF
V gene: TRBV15; J gene: TRBJ1-6; D gene: NA; clone size: NA; CDR3 DNA: TGTGCCACCAGCAGAGACGTGGGCAAAGGATCACCCCTCCACTTT; CDR3 protein: CATSRDVGKGSPLHF
V gene: TRBV19; J gene: TRBJ1-6; D gene: TRBD1; clone size: NA; CDR3 DNA: TGTGCCAGTAGTATGATGGACAGGGATTCACCCCTCCACTTT; CDR3 protein: CASSMMDRDSPLHF
V gene: TRBV19; J gene: TRBJ1-5; D gene: NA; clone size: NA; CDR3 DNA: TGTGCCAGTAGTAGTGAGGGGTCCAACAATCAGCCCCAGCATTTT; CDR3 protein: CASSSEGSNNQPQHF
V gene: TRBV13; J gene: TRBJ2-3; D gene: NA; clone size: NA; CDR3 DNA: TGTGCCAGCAGCGAAGGGGGGGGATTGGCGACAGATACGCAGTATTTT; CDR3 protein: CASSEGGGLATDTQYF
V gene: TRBV11-2; J gene: TRBJ2-3; D gene: NA; clone size: NA; CDR3 DNA: TGTGCCAGCAGCCAATCCCGAGGCGGTGGGGAAGAGTATTTT; CDR3 protein: CASSQSRGGGEEYF
V gene: TRBV27; J gene: TRBJ2-7; D gene: NA; clone size: NA; CDR3 DNA: TGTGCCAGCAGAGCAGGGGGGCTATACGAGCAGTACTTC; CDR3 protein: CASRAGGLYEQYF
V gene: TRBV28; J gene: TRBJ2-4; D gene: NA; clone size: NA; CDR3 DNA: TGTGCCAGCGCTCTGTCAGGGGTACGAAACATTCAGTACTTC; CDR3 protein: CASALSGVRNIQYF
V gene: TRBV18; J gene: TRBJ1-2; D gene: NA; clone size: NA; CDR3 DNA: TGTGCCAGCTCACCGGGGACTGAAGCTAACTATGGCTACACCTTC; CDR3 protein: CASSPGTEANYGYTF
V gene: TRBV28; J gene: TRBJ1-1; D gene: TRBD1; clone size: NA; CDR3 DNA: TGTGCCAGCAGTTTGGGACAGGAGAACACTGAAGCTTTCTTT; CDR3 protein: CASSLGQENTEAFF
V gene: TRBV4-1; J gene: TRBJ2-2; D gene: NA; clone size: NA; CDR3 DNA: TGCGCCAGCAGCCCCAGGGGAGGGGGCCCCGGGGAGCTGTTTTTT; CDR3 protein: CASSPRGGGPGELFF
V gene: TRBV30; J gene: TRBJ1-4; D gene: NA; clone size: NA; CDR3 DNA: TGTGCCTGGAGTGCTACAGTTGCAACTAATGAAAAACTGTTTTTT; CDR3 protein: CAWSATVATNEKLFF
V gene: TRBV29-1; J gene: TRBJ1-1; D gene: NA; clone size: NA; CDR3 DNA: TGCAGCGTTGAAGAATGGAAGAACACTGAAGCTTTCTTT; CDR3 protein: CSVEEWKNTEAFF
V gene: TRBV28; J gene: TRBJ2-7; D gene: NA; clone size: NA; CDR3 DNA: TGTGCCAGCAGCTCCTCCTACGAGCAGTACTTC; CDR3 protein: CASSSSYEQYF
V gene: TRBV7-2; J gene: TRBJ2-1; D gene: TRBD2; clone size: NA; CDR3 DNA: TGTGCCAGCAGCTTATATGGGGCTAGCGGGGGGAAAAATGAGCAGTTCTTC; CDR3 protein: CASSLYGASGGKNEQFF
V gene: TRBV6-5; J gene: TRBJ1-1; D gene: NA; clone size: NA; CDR3 DNA: TGTGCCACTCTAGAGTGGGGGGGCGTTAACACTGAAGCTTTCTTT; CDR3 protein: CATLEWGGVNTEAFF
V gene: TRBV19; J gene: TRBJ1-1; D gene: NA; clone size: NA; CDR3 DNA: TGTGCCAGTACCCTTTCGGGGGGGGGTTTGGGCACTGAAGCTTTCTTT; CDR3 protein: CASTLSGGGLGTEAFF
V gene: TRBV6-5; J gene: TRBJ1-1; D gene: NA; clone size: NA; CDR3 DNA: TGTGCCAGCAGTTTGACAGGAGCCATGAACACTGAAGCTTTCTTT; CDR3 protein: CASSLTGAMNTEAFF
V gene: TRBV19; J gene: TRBJ2-1; D gene: NA; clone size: NA; CDR3 DNA: TGTGCCAGTAGTATAGGGGGGTCCTACAATGAGCAGTTCTTC; CDR3 protein: CASSIGGSYNEQFF
V gene: TRBV5-1; J gene: TRBJ1-5; D gene: TRBD1; clone size: NA; CDR3 DNA: TGCGCCAGCAGCTTCGGGACAGATCAGCCCCAGCATTTT; CDR3 protein: CASSFGTDQPQHF
V gene: TRBV19; J gene: TRBJ1-6; D gene: TRBD1; clone size: NA; CDR3 DNA: TGTGCCAGTAGTTCAACAGGGGGAAGAGGTTCCTATAATTCACCCCTCCACTTT; CDR3 protein: CASSSTGGRGSYNSPLHF